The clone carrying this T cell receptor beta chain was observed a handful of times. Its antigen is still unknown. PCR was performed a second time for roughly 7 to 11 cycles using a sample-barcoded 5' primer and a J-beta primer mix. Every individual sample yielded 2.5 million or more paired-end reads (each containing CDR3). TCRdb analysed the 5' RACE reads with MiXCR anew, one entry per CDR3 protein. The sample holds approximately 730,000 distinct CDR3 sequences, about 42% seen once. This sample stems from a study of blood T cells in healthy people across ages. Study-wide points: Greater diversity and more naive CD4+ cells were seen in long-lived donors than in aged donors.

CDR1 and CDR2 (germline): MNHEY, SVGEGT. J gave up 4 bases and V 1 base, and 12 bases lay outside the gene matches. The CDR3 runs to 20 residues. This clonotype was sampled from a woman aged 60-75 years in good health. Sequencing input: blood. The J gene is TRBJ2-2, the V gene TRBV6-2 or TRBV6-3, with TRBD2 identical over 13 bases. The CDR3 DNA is TGTGCCAGCAGTTACTGGGGATCGGGACTAGCGGGACAATCCACCGGGGAGCTGTTTTTT. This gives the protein CASSYWGSGLAGQSTGELFF.